The 25 T cell receptor beta chains in this list originate from one sample, sequenced in a study of blood T cell repertoires in COVID-19. The method was immunoSEQ multiplex PCR; TCRdb's version includes in-frame clones alone and lacks a portion of them. The sample records about 160,000 clones, 86% being singletons. Material for sequencing was peripheral blood. The source is a woman between 70 and 85 years old with acute or convalescent COVID-19.

The V gene is TRBV4-3, the J gene TRBJ1-2; D possibly corresponds to TRBD1 (5 bases). The CDR3 spans 14 residues. CDR1 and CDR2 from the germline V gene are LGHNA and YSLEER. Between the trimmed V and J ends, which lost 0 bases and 3 bases, there was a span of 8 bases. Written as DNA, the CDR3 is TGCGCCAGCAGCCAAGAAGTAGGGGACTATGGCTACACCTTC. It translates to CASSQEVGDYGYTF.

The rearrangement uses TRBV30 and TRBJ1-4, with a possible D match to TRBD1 (6 bases). The CDR3 covers 16 residues. CDR1 and CDR2 from the germline V gene are GTSNPN and SVGIG (reference sequence). Trimming shortened V by 0 bases and J by 0 bases, and 11 bases separated the two germline ends. The CDR3, as DNA: TGTGCCTGGAGTGTTTCCAGGGGTGCAACTAATGAAAAACTGTTTTTT. Its protein is CAWSVSRGATNEKLFF.

The chain joins TRBV19 to TRBJ1-5, with D possibly matching TRBD1 (5 bases). The CDR3 totals 15 residues. V was pared by 6 bases and J by 1 base, with 13 bases between. Germline-derived CDR1 and CDR2 are LNHDA and SQIVND (reference sequence). The CDR3 DNA sequence: TGTGCCAGTAGATCTCAGGGATTGAGCAATCAGCCCCAGCATTTT. Its translation is CASRSQGLSNQPQHF.

The rearrangement links TRBV5-1 to TRBJ1-1, with D maybe TRBD1 (6 bases). V gave up 3 bases and J gave up 6 bases, with 18 bases separating them. CDR1 SGHRS and CDR2 YFSETQ come from the germline V gene. The CDR3 runs 15 residues. DNA for the CDR3: TGCGCCAGCAGCTCGCCGAGGGACACGCAGCCTGAAGCTTTCTTT. Translating gives CASSSPRDTQPEAFF.

V is TRBV13 and J is TRBJ2-3; 13 nucleotides agree with TRBD2. J gave up 2 bases and V 6 bases, and 8 bases lay outside the gene matches. This CDR3 has 17 residues. From germline, CDR1 is PRHDT and CDR2 FYEKMQ (reference sequence). CDR3 residues: CASRHTGTSGDTDTQYF. For the CDR3, the DNA is TGTGCCAGCAGACACACCGGGACTAGCGGGGACACAGATACGCAGTATTTT.

This clone appeared a single time. The J gene is TRBJ2-1, the V gene TRBV19; TRBD2 matches 7 bases. There are 15 residues in the CDR3. The trim removed 5 bases at V and 9 bases at J, leaving 13 bases unmatched. The germline gives CDR1 LNHDA, CDR2 SQIVND (reference sequence). The CDR3 sequence: CASSLWAGDQAEQFF. For the CDR3, the DNA is TGTGCCAGTAGTTTATGGGCGGGAGACCAAGCTGAGCAGTTCTTC.

The rearrangement uses TRBV2 and TRBJ1-6; D unresolved. The CDR3 is made up of 13 amino acids. V lost 3 bases to trimming and J lost 4 bases, with 4 bases between them. Germline CDR1 is SNHLY and CDR2 is FYNNEI. CDR3 residues: CASSDQYNSPLHF. Here the CDR3 DNA reads TGTGCCAGCAGTGACCAGTATAATTCACCCCTCCACTTT.

This chain uses TRBV10-3 with TRBJ1-1; D gene ambiguous. Germline V lookup: CDR1 ENHRY, CDR2 SYGVKD. CDR3 length: 16 amino acids. Trimming removed 3 bases at V and 7 bases at J, with 21 bases between. In nucleotides, the CDR3 is TGTGCCATCAGTGATCTCCATACAGAGCGGTCGGGTGAAGCTTTCTTT. It is translated as CAISDLHTERSGEAFF.

The chain couples TRBV19 to TRBJ1-1, with a possible D match to TRBD1 (6 bases). CDR3 length: 15 amino acids. V was pared by 4 bases and J by 4 bases, with 16 bases between. CDR1 and CDR2 from the germline V gene are LNHDA and SQIVND (reference sequence). The CDR3 protein is CASSTLTGPITEAFF. The DNA for the CDR3 is TGTGCCAGTAGTACCCTTACAGGGCCGATCACTGAAGCTTTCTTT.

Note on this clone: This specimen includes other DNA sequences encoding the same CDR3. The gene calls are TRBV30 and TRBJ2-5; 7 nucleotides agree with TRBD1. Germline values: CDR1 GTSNPN, CDR2 SVGIG (reference sequence). Trimming cost V 0 bases and J 2 bases; bases outside gene matches: 3. CDR3 length: 14 amino acids. The CDR3, as DNA: TGTGCCTGGAGTGTCCGACAGGGACAAGAGACCCAGTACTTC. It specifies CAWSVRQGQETQYF.

The chain recombines TRBV24-1 with TRBJ1-1; D is uncertain. CDR1 is KGHDR, CDR2 SFDVKD, per germline. The CDR3 loop spans 15 amino acids. Trimming left V 3 bases short and J 4 bases short, with 14 bases between. The CDR3 DNA sequence: TGTGCCACCAGTGATGGGATAACCGGGAGCACTGAAGCTTTCTTT. Amino acids: CATSDGITGSTEAFF.

The chain carries TRBV2 and TRBJ2-7, with 8 bases lining up with TRBD1. V lost 6 bases, J lost 0 bases, and 4 bases stayed unmatched. CDR3 size: 14 residues. From germline, CDR1 is SNHLY and CDR2 FYNNEI. The CDR3 reads CASRWTGSSYEQYF. CDR3 DNA sequence: TGTGCCAGCAGGTGGACAGGGAGCTCCTACGAGCAGTACTTC.

This clone appeared a single time. J is TRBJ1-1 and V is TRBV6-5; D ambiguous. Deletions cut 0 bases from V and 4 bases from J, with 9 bases between. This CDR3 has 14 amino acids. CDR1 MNHEY and CDR2 SVGAGI come from the germline V gene. The CDR3 sequence is CASSYSGRSTEAFF. The CDR3 DNA sequence: TGTGCCAGCAGTTACTCGGGGAGGAGCACTGAAGCTTTCTTT.

The CDR3, as DNA: TGTGCCAGCTCACCACTGGGACAGGGGACGTACAATGAGCAGTTCTTC. Amino acids: CASSPLGQGTYNEQFF. This sequence joins TRBV18 and TRBJ2-1; 10 bases fit TRBD1. Germline values: CDR1 KGHSH, CDR2 LQKENI. V was clipped by 1 base and J by 4 bases; unmatched bases: 4. The CDR3 is 16 residues long.

V and J are TRBV10-3 and TRBJ2-7; D might be TRBD1 (6 bases). Germline CDR1 and CDR2: ENHRY and SYGVKD. V dropped 6 bases and J dropped 4 bases, with 16 bases sitting between them. The CDR3 has 14 amino acids. The CDR3 loop reads CAISEQGVEYEQYF. Written as DNA, the CDR3 is TGTGCCATCAGCGAACAGGGTGTAGAATACGAGCAGTACTTC.

V usage is TRBV18 and J usage is TRBJ1-3; tentative D call: TRBD1 (5 bases). The CDR3 has 14 amino acids. Trimming shortened V by 5 bases and J by 0 bases, and 8 bases separated the two germline ends. CDR1 and CDR2 from the germline V gene are KGHSH and LQKENI. CDR3 sequence (DNA): TGTGCCAGCTCAACGACAGACTCTGGAAACACCATATATTTT. The encoded protein is CASSTTDSGNTIYF.

Regarding this clone: Other DNA sequences within the sample encode an identical CDR3. The chain recombines TRBV9 with TRBJ1-4, with unresolved D. This CDR3 spans 15 amino acids. V was trimmed by 0 bases and J by 4 bases, leaving 10 bases between them. Germline values: CDR1 SGDLS, CDR2 YYNGEE. CDR3 DNA sequence: TGTGCCAGCAGCGTAGCCGGTCGGAGTAATGAAAAACTGTTTTTT. Protein: CASSVAGRSNEKLFF.

The chain carries TRBV7-9 and TRBJ2-7; the match to TRBD1 covers 7 bases. The CDR3 runs to 15 residues. The junction had 7 bases not matched to a gene; V was cut back by 3 bases and J by 2 bases. Looked up from germline, CDR1 is SEHNR and CDR2 is FQNEAQ (reference sequence). The CDR3 DNA follows: TGTGCCAGCAGCTTGAGTTCGGGACAGACCTACGAGCAGTACTTC. This translates into CASSLSSGQTYEQYF.

The genes are TRBV5-1 and TRBJ2-3; TRBD2 might be the D (6 bases). Trimming shortened V by 4 bases and J by 1 base, and 16 bases separated the two germline ends. Looked up from germline, CDR1 is SGHRS and CDR2 is YFSETQ. The CDR3 consists of 16 residues. The CDR3 region is CASSGGAMSRTDTQYF. CDR3 coding DNA: TGCGCCAGCAGCGGCGGGGCAATGTCCCGCACAGATACGCAGTATTTT.

The chain carries TRBV19 and TRBJ1-4; 8 nucleotides align to TRBD1. The CDR3 loop spans 14 amino acids. Germline lookup yields CDR1 LNHDA and CDR2 SQIVND (reference sequence). V dropped 5 bases and J dropped 10; count of bases not matched to a gene: 9. This chain's CDR3 is CASSETGTGGKLFF. Here the CDR3 DNA reads TGTGCCAGTAGTGAAACCGGGACAGGTGGAAAACTGTTTTTT.

V usage is TRBV18 and J usage is TRBJ2-1, with 8 nucleotides matching TRBD2. The germline gives CDR1 KGHSH, CDR2 LQKENI. V was clipped by 5 bases and J by 0 bases; unmatched bases: 3. The CDR3 loop spans 15 amino acids. CDR3 in DNA: TGTGCCAGCTCATCAAGCGGGAGCTCCTACAATGAGCAGTTCTTC. Protein sequence: CASSSSGSSYNEQFF. Full variable domain (missing parts from reference TRBV18 and TRBJ2-1): NAGVMQNPRHLVRRRGQEARLRCSPMKGHSHVYWYRQLPEEGLKFMVYLQKENIIDESGMPKERFSAEFPKEGPSILRIQQVVRGDSAAYFCASSSSGSSYNEQFFGPGTRLTVL.

This rearrangement joins TRBV21-1 to TRBJ1-2. TRBV21-1 is labeled a pseudogene. The CDR3 has 13 residues. CDR3 amino acids: CASDTLGGRGYTF. CDR3 in DNA: TGTGCCAGCGACACCCTGGGGGGACGTGGCTACACCTTC.

V and J are TRBV19 and TRBJ1-5, with 8 bases identical to TRBD1. The germline V gene encodes CDR1 LNHDA and CDR2 SQIVND (reference sequence). CDR3 size: 14 residues. Trimming removed 4 bases from V and 4 bases from J; junction bases left unmatched: 3. The DNA for the CDR3 is TGTGCCAGTAGTACCACAGGGGGAAATCAGCCCCAGCATTTT. It specifies CASSTTGGNQPQHF.

The chain is built from TRBV3-1 (or the pseudogene TRBV3-2) and TRBJ1-2; D may be TRBD1 (5 bases). V was trimmed by 1 base and J by 2 bases, leaving 17 bases between them. Germline CDR1 is LGHDT and CDR2 is YNNKEL (reference sequence). The CDR3 is made up of 17 amino acids. As DNA, the CDR3 is TGTGCCAGCAGCCAAGGGGGAGGTAGGAGGACAAACTATGGCTACACCTTC. It specifies CASSQGGGRRTNYGYTF.

The rearrangement links TRBV7-2 to TRBJ2-5; perhaps TRBD2 as D (5 bases). Germline V lookup: CDR1 SGHTA, CDR2 FQGNSA. With 6 bases removed from V and 2 bases from J, the gap between germline ends came to 16 bases. This CDR3 has 15 amino acids. In nucleotides, the CDR3 is TGTGCCAGCAGTCCGGGGTTGGGAACTCAAGAGACCCAGTACTTC. Protein: CASSPGLGTQETQYF.